This T cell receptor (beta chain) was captured by sequencing in a study of blood T cells in healthy people across ages. Each sample used at least 7 million PBMCs. CDR1 is ENHRY, CDR2 SYGVKD, per germline. This CDR3 is built from 15 residues. V lost 5 bases, J lost 4 bases, and 8 bases stayed unmatched. Alongside a J-beta primer mix, a sample-barcoded 5' primer served in a second PCR lasting about 7 to 12 cycles. TCRdb ran MiXCR on the 5' RACE reads and lists one entry per CDR3 protein. Of hundreds of thousands of distinct CDR3 sequences in the sample, around 41% were seen once. General observations from the study: Lack of knowledge of donor CMV status possibly confounded expanded clonotype changes. Relative to aged donors, long-lived donors carried more naive CD4+ cells and displayed higher diversity. As age increased, TCR beta diversity per million T cells fell in a roughly linear fashion.

This clonotype has a handful of counts. As yet, its antigen is unknown. This receptor was identified in a man of 80 years or more in good health. The sample was blood. This rearrangement joins TRBV10-3 to TRBJ2-7; TRBD1 aligns across 10 bases. This chain's CDR3 is CAISPRQGARYEQYF. The CDR3 bases are TGTGCCATCAGTCCCCGACAGGGGGCCAGGTACGAGCAGTACTTC.